Each of the 29 T cell receptor beta chains below was sequenced from the same sample in a study of blood T cell repertoires in COVID-19. Assay: immunoSEQ multiplex PCR; the TCRdb copy retains only in-frame clones and omits some. The table shows about 190,000 clones, with around 87% occurring only once. Sequences were obtained from peripheral blood. All receptors come from a man aged 45 to 65 with acute or convalescent COVID-19.

This chain uses TRBV28 with TRBJ1-4, with TRBD1 identical over 8 bases. The junction had 7 bases not matched to a gene; V was cut back by 2 bases and J by 8 bases. Germline CDR1 is MDHEN and CDR2 is SYDVKM. The length of the CDR3 is 15 residues. CDR3 coding DNA: TGTGCCAGCAGTTTAGGAGGCAGGGGGCGAGAAAAACTGTTTTTT. It yields the protein CASSLGGRGREKLFF.

V gene TRBV5-1 combines with J gene TRBJ2-3; D perhaps matches TRBD2 (5 bases). Trimming removed 4 bases at V and 2 bases at J, with 14 bases between. CDR3 length: 15 amino acids. Germline CDR1 reads SGHRS; CDR2 reads YFSETQ. The CDR3 protein is CASSPRGLSTDTQYF. The CDR3 coding sequence is TGCGCCAGCAGCCCAAGAGGACTTTCCACAGATACGCAGTATTTT.

The chain has TRBV5-1 and TRBJ2-4; 12 nucleotides agree with TRBD1. Germline V gives CDR1 SGHRS, CDR2 YFSETQ. Unmatched junction bases numbered 6, after V lost 4 bases and J lost 7 bases. CDR3 length: 15 amino acids. CDR3 sequence reads: CASSQGDRGRNIQYF. The CDR3 DNA reads TGCGCCAGCAGCCAAGGGGACAGGGGGCGGAACATTCAGTACTTC.

The V gene is TRBV27, the J gene TRBJ1-1, with D tentatively TRBD1 (5 bases). The germline V gene encodes CDR1 MNHEY and CDR2 SMNVEV (reference sequence). V lost 0 bases and J lost 4, with 27 bases in between. This CDR3 is built from 20 residues. CDR3 in DNA: TGTGCCAGCAGTTTATCCCGGCGCCCAGGGTTCCGGTTACGTGGCACTGAAGCTTTCTTT. Protein: CASSLSRRPGFRLRGTEAFF.

This chain joins TRBV12-3 or TRBV12-4 and TRBJ1-1; tentative D call: TRBD1 (6 bases). There are 13 residues in the CDR3. Trimming cost V 7 bases and J 4 bases, with 13 bases left between them. Written as DNA, the CDR3 is TGTGCCAGCACCCCCAGACAGGTCACTGAAGCTTTCTTT. It encodes CASTPRQVTEAFF.

The genes are TRBV5-1 and TRBJ1-2, with TRBD1 matching over 9 bases. V shed 3 bases, J shed 8 bases, and the junction held 11 bases outside the gene matches. This CDR3 spans 15 amino acids. Per germline, CDR1 SGHRS and CDR2 YFSETQ. CDR3 sequence reads: CASSSQGAGPRGYTF. The CDR3 nucleotides read TGCGCCAGCAGCTCACAGGGGGCAGGACCTAGGGGCTACACCTTC.

V usage is TRBV15 and J usage is TRBJ2-5; 7 positions match TRBD1. Germline V gene data show CDR1 as LNHNV and CDR2 as YYDKDF (reference sequence). The CDR3 is made up of 14 amino acids. Trimming cost V 1 base and J 7 bases; bases outside gene matches: 6. CDR3 residues: CATSRGRQGATQYF. The CDR3 nucleotides are TGTGCCACCAGCAGAGGCCGACAGGGAGCGACCCAGTACTTC.

This chain uses TRBV28 with TRBJ1-2; D might be TRBD1 (5 bases). The germline V gene encodes CDR1 MDHEN and CDR2 SYDVKM. Deletions cut 5 bases from V and 4 bases from J, with 8 bases between. This CDR3 spans 12 amino acids. The CDR3 sequence is CASSGQGYGYTF. DNA for the CDR3: TGTGCCAGCAGTGGACAAGGCTATGGCTACACCTTC.

CDR3 in amino acids: CASSVEGQGAGELFF. The CDR3 DNA follows: TGTGCCAGCAGCGTAGAGGGACAGGGGGCCGGGGAGCTGTTTTTT. The chain recombines TRBV9 with TRBJ2-2; TRBD1 agrees at 11 bases. Germline CDR1 reads SGDLS; CDR2 reads YYNGEE. CDR3 length equals 15 residues. The V gene end was trimmed by 0 bases and the J gene end by 6 bases; junction bases not matched to a gene: 1. Drawing the rest from reference TRBV9 and TRBJ2-2, the complete variable domain is DSGVTQTPKHLITATGQRVTLRCSPRSGDLSVYWYQQSLDQGLQFLIQYYNGEERAKGNILERFSAQQFPDLHSELNLSSLELGDSALYFCASSVEGQGAGELFFGEGSRLTVL.

This sequence joins TRBV7-9 and TRBJ2-3; D call uncertain. This CDR3 is built from 15 residues. V was shortened by 6 bases and J by 1 base, with 14 bases between the two germline ends. The germline gives CDR1 SEHNR, CDR2 FQNEAQ (reference sequence). CDR3 DNA: TGTGCCAGCAGTCCTAAATCCGGTGGCACAGATACGCAGTATTTT. It yields the protein CASSPKSGGTDTQYF.

The chain combines TRBV7-9 with TRBJ1-1, with 8 bases aligning to TRBD1. The V gene end was trimmed by 5 bases and the J gene end by 0 bases; junction bases not matched to a gene: 11. This CDR3 contains 17 residues. Per germline, CDR1 SEHNR and CDR2 FQNEAQ (reference sequence). The CDR3 here is CASSLQGASFLNTEAFF. The DNA of the CDR3 is TGTGCCAGCAGCCTGCAGGGGGCCTCATTCCTGAACACTGAAGCTTTCTTT.

V is TRBV27 and J is TRBJ2-7; D is ambiguous. Trimming removed 5 bases at V and 3 bases at J, with 14 bases between. This CDR3 is built from 14 residues. The germline V gene encodes CDR1 MNHEY and CDR2 SMNVEV (reference sequence). The CDR3 here is CASSPRSIGYEQYF. DNA of the CDR3: TGTGCCAGCAGTCCCCGGAGTATTGGCTACGAGCAGTACTTC.

This chain uses TRBV9 with TRBJ2-3, with a weak D call TRBD2 (6 bases). This CDR3 has 16 amino acids. Trimming left V 0 bases short and J 1 base short, with 12 bases between. Germline CDR1 is SGDLS and CDR2 is YYNGEE. The DNA of the CDR3 is TGTGCCAGCAGCGTAGACGGTGCTAGCGGCACAGATACGCAGTATTTT. It is translated as CASSVDGASGTDTQYF.

This clone was detected a few times. J is TRBJ2-1 and V is TRBV4-1; no clear D gene. V was shortened by 0 bases and J by 7 bases, with 7 bases between the two germline ends. Germline V gene sequence: CDR1 MGHRA, CDR2 YSYEKL. CDR3 size: 13 residues. CDR3 DNA: TGCGCCAGCAGCCAAGACCCTCGGAATGAGCAGTTCTTC. Translation gives CASSQDPRNEQFF.

This rearrangement joins TRBV15 to TRBJ2-7; TRBD2 aligns across 14 bases. Looked up from germline, CDR1 is LNHNV and CDR2 is YYDKDF (reference sequence). V lost 3 bases and J lost 3; bases outside the gene matches: 10. The CDR3 consists of 18 residues. The CDR3 sequence is CATSSRTSGRRMGYEQYF. The CDR3 bases are TGTGCCACCAGCAGCAGGACTAGCGGGAGGAGGATGGGCTACGAGCAGTACTTC.

This rearrangement joins TRBV7-9 to TRBJ1-2, with TRBD1 as a possible D gene (5 bases). The ends were cut back, 4 bases at V and 5 bases at J, with 14 bases in the middle. The germline gives CDR1 SEHNR, CDR2 FQNEAQ (reference sequence). This CDR3 is built from 14 residues. The CDR3 DNA is TGTGCCAGCAGCTCCCCCGACAGCACTTATGGCTACACCTTC. It yields the protein CASSSPDSTYGYTF.

V gene TRBV7-2 combines with J gene TRBJ2-2, with a possible D match to TRBD2 (5 bases). Germline CDR1 reads SGHTA; CDR2 reads FQGNSA. There are 15 residues in the CDR3. V was shortened by 7 bases and J by 5 bases, with 17 bases between the two germline ends. For the CDR3, the DNA is TGTGCCAGCACCCAGAGGGCTCAGCGAACCGGGGAGCTGTTTTTT. It codes for CASTQRAQRTGELFF.

The V and J genes are TRBV9 and TRBJ2-2; a weak D match, TRBD2 (5 bases). Trimming removed 0 bases from V and 4 bases from J, with 13 bases in between. This CDR3 comprises 16 residues. Germline assignment: CDR1 SGDLS and CDR2 YYNGEE. Here the CDR3 DNA reads TGTGCCAGCAGCGTAGCTACAAGCGGTGGCACCGGGGAGCTGTTTTTT. This translates into CASSVATSGGTGELFF. The variable domain in full, completed from reference TRBV9 and TRBJ2-2, reads DSGVTQTPKHLITATGQRVTLRCSPRSGDLSVYWYQQSLDQGLQFLIQYYNGEERAKGNILERFSAQQFPDLHSELNLSSLELGDSALYFCASSVATSGGTGELFFGEGSRLTVL.

In DNA form, the CDR3 reads TGTGCCAGCAGCTTAGTAGCCGGACACGGTGGGAACTATGGCTACACCTTC. Protein product: CASSLVAGHGGNYGYTF. The rearrangement links TRBV7-8 to TRBJ1-2, with D possibly matching TRBD1 (5 bases). Trimming stripped 1 base from V and 2 bases from J, with 17 bases between. CDR3 length: 17 amino acids. Per the germline V gene, CDR1 is SGHVS and CDR2 is FQNEAQ.

CDR3 sequence reads: CASSSTTPEAYNEQFF. The CDR3, as DNA: TGTGCCAGCAGTTCAACCACCCCTGAGGCCTACAATGAGCAGTTCTTC. The chain carries TRBV28 and TRBJ2-1; no clear D gene. This CDR3 has 16 residues. V lost 4 bases to trimming and J lost 2 bases, with 15 bases between them. Germline lookup yields CDR1 MDHEN and CDR2 SYDVKM.

V is TRBV19 and J is TRBJ1-2, with TRBD1 as a possible D gene (5 bases). V was pared by 2 bases and J by 2 bases, with 9 bases between. Germline assignment: CDR1 LNHDA and CDR2 SQIVND (reference sequence). The CDR3 length is 14 residues. CDR3 in DNA: TGTGCCAGTAGTATATGGGGCCTAAACTATGGCTACACCTTC. This gives the protein CASSIWGLNYGYTF.

The CDR3 here is CASSTSGFYEQYF. DNA of the CDR3: TGTGCCAGTAGTACTAGCGGGTTCTACGAGCAGTACTTC. The chain carries TRBV19 and TRBJ2-7, with 8 positions matching TRBD2. The CDR3 runs to 13 residues. V lost 4 bases, J lost 3 bases, and 2 bases stayed unmatched. Germline lookup yields CDR1 LNHDA and CDR2 SQIVND (reference sequence).

The rearrangement links TRBV5-4 to TRBJ1-5, with D unresolved. The CDR3 is 13 amino acids. Between the trimmed V and J ends, which lost 2 bases and 4 bases, there was a span of 7 bases. Germline V gene lookup returns CDR1 SGHNT and CDR2 YYREEE (reference sequence). The CDR3 DNA is TGTGCCAGCAGCTTAGAACAGAATCAGCCCCAGCATTTT. It encodes CASSLEQNQPQHF. Full variable domain (remainder filled in from reference TRBV5-4 and TRBJ1-5): ETGVTQSPTHLIKTRGQQVTLRCSSQSGHNTVSWYQQALGQGPQFIFQYYREEENGRGNFPPRFSGLQFPNYSSELNVNALELDDSALYLCASSLEQNQPQHFGDGTRLSIL.

The chain uses TRBV6-5 and TRBJ1-1, with D perhaps matching TRBD1 (5 bases). Germline V lookup: CDR1 MNHEY, CDR2 SVGAGI. V was cut by 0 bases and J by 5 bases, with 10 bases left in between. This CDR3 contains 14 residues. CDR3 protein: CASSYSRQGTEAFF. CDR3 coding DNA: TGTGCCAGCAGTTACTCGAGGCAGGGAACTGAAGCTTTCTTT.

This sequence joins TRBV2 and TRBJ1-4; D remains unclear. Germline assignment: CDR1 SNHLY and CDR2 FYNNEI. The CDR3 extends over 14 amino acids. Between the trimmed V and J ends, which lost 4 bases and 8 bases, there was a span of 14 bases. The DNA for the CDR3 is TGTGCCAGCAGTGGGGCAGGCCGAAGAGAAAAACTGTTTTTT. Translating gives CASSGAGRREKLFF. Full variable domain (rest looked up from reference TRBV2 and TRBJ1-4): EPEVTQTPSHQVTQMGQEVILRCVPISNHLYFYWYRQILGQKVEFLVSFYNNEISEKSEIFDDQFSVERPDGSNFTLKIRSTKLEDSAMYFCASSGAGRREKLFFGSGTQLSVL.

The table lists this clone with a count of one. The CDR3 region has the DNA TGTGCCAGCAGCCAGGGAAGACAGGGAAATTCACCCCTCCACTTT. Residues: CASSQGRQGNSPLHF. The chain is built from TRBV3-1 (or the pseudogene TRBV3-2) and TRBJ1-6, with 7 positions matching TRBD1. Trimming cost V 3 bases and J 7 bases; bases outside gene matches: 6. This CDR3 has 15 amino acids. Germline loops: CDR1 LGHDT, CDR2 YNNKEL (reference sequence).

The gene calls are TRBV5-1 and TRBJ2-7; 9 nucleotides agree with TRBD1. The CDR3 contains 14 residues. Germline assignment: CDR1 SGHRS and CDR2 YFSETQ. V shed 3 bases and J 4 bases; nucleotides not matched to a gene: 5. CDR3 loop: CASSWGQGDYEQYF. The CDR3 DNA is TGCGCCAGCAGCTGGGGACAGGGAGATTACGAGCAGTACTTC.

The chain joins TRBV16 to TRBJ1-5; D is unclear. V shed 4 bases and J shed 1 base, with 14 bases lying between them. The CDR3 spans 16 residues. CDR1 is KGHSY and CDR2 is FQNENV in the germline V gene. CDR3 in DNA: TGTGCCAGCAGCCGCCACCCGGGATCCAGCAATCAGCCCCAGCATTTT. This codes for CASSRHPGSSNQPQHF.

The chain recombines TRBV2 with TRBJ2-4; 9 positions match TRBD1. V lost 7 bases, J lost 3 bases, and 16 bases stayed unmatched. The CDR3 length is 18 residues. CDR1 is SNHLY, CDR2 FYNNEI, per germline. Here the CDR3 reads CASKLDRGSSWDKNIQYF. The CDR3, as DNA: TGTGCCAGCAAGCTCGACAGGGGGTCTTCTTGGGACAAAAACATTCAGTACTTC.